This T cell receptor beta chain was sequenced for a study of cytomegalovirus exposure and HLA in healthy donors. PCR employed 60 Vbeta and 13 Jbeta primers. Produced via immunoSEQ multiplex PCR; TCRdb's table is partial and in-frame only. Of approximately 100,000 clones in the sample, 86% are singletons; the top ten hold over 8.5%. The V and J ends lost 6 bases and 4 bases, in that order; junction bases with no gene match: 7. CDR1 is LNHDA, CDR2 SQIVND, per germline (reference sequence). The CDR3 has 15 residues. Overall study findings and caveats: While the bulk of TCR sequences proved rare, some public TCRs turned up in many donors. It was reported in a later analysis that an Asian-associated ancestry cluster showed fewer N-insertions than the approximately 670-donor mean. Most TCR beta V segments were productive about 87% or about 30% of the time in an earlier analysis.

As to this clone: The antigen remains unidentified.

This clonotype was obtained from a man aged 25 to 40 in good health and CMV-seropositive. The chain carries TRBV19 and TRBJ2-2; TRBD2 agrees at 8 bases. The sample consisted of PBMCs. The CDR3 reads CASRSRAGATGELFF. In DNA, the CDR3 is TGTGCCAGTAGGTCGCGAGCGGGAGCCACCGGGGAGCTGTTTTTT.